One and the same sample provided the 21 T cell receptor beta chains below, sequenced in a study of CD8 T cells in ankylosing spondylitis. Whole-study results and caveats: Blood of patients with ankylosing spondylitis appeared to be characterized by a TCR beta motif of roughly eight highly homologous variants.

For these receptors, no antigen is known. TCRdb reanalysed the 5' RACE reads using MiXCR and keeps one entry per CDR3 protein. The sample yields roughly 450,000 distinct CDR3 sequences, roughly a quarter seen once. Material: blood, either unsorted or a sorted T cell fraction (not recorded which). Source of these receptors: a male donor with ankylosing spondylitis.

This clonotype was seen only a few times. This chain uses TRBV14 with TRBJ1-3; no clear D. Germline V gene lookup returns CDR1 SGHDN and CDR2 FVKESK. The CDR3 totals 15 residues. V lost 0 bases and J 8 bases, leaving 14 bases between the germline ends. This chain's CDR3 is CASSQEGPIGDTIYF. The CDR3, as DNA: TGTGCCAGCAGCCAAGAAGGTCCCATCGGTGACACCATATATTTT. Combining the CDR3 with reference TRBV14 and TRBJ1-3 gives the whole variable domain EAGVTQFPSHSVIEKGQTVTLRCDPISGHDNLYWYRRVMGKEIKFLLHFVKESKQDESGMPNNRFLAERTGGTYSTLKVQPAELEDSGVYFCASSQEGPIGDTIYFGEGSWLTVV.

In this sample, this clonotype turned up a few times. V usage is TRBV29-1 and J usage is TRBJ1-1, with D uncertain. CDR3 length: 13 amino acids. The germline CDR1 and CDR2 sequences are SQVTM and ANQGSEA. Between the trimmed V and J ends, which lost 1 base and 1 base, there was a span of 7 bases. In DNA, the CDR3 is TGCAGCGTTGAAGTGGCAGAGAACACTGAAGCTTTCTTT. This encodes CSVEVAENTEAFF.

This chain connects TRBV21-1 to TRBJ1-3. TRBV21-1 is shown as a pseudogene. The CDR3 loop spans 16 amino acids. CDR3 sequence reads: CASSCSAILEANTIYF. The CDR3 bases are TGTGCCAGCAGTTGTTCGGCCATCTTGGAAGCGAACACCATATATTTT.

The V gene is TRBV5-5, the J gene TRBJ2-5; tentative D call: TRBD2 (5 bases). The CDR3 sequence is 15 residues long. Trimming stripped 4 bases from V and 5 bases from J, with 18 bases between. Germline CDR1 is SGHKS and CDR2 is YYEKEE (reference sequence). The CDR3 protein is CASSPKLGYWETQYF. For the CDR3, the DNA is TGTGCCAGCAGCCCGAAACTAGGGTATTGGGAGACCCAGTACTTC.

This chain joins TRBV10-1 and TRBJ2-2, with 8 bases that match TRBD1. There are 15 residues in the CDR3. Germline lookup yields CDR1 WNHNN and CDR2 SYGVQD (reference sequence). V lost 7 bases and J lost 4; bases outside the gene matches: 8. In DNA, the CDR3 is TGCGCCAGCAACCCGACAGGGGCGAGCACCGGGGAGCTGTTTTTT. Amino acid sequence: CASNPTGASTGELFF.

The chain carries TRBV6-5 and TRBJ2-5, with D possibly being TRBD1 (8 bases). V was pared by 4 bases and J by 3 bases, with 12 bases between. CDR1 and CDR2 from the germline V gene are MNHEY and SVGAGI. This CDR3 region has 14 residues. The CDR3 spells CASSWTGREETQYF. The CDR3 DNA sequence: TGTGCCAGCAGTTGGACAGGGAGGGAAGAGACCCAGTACTTC.

This clonotype showed up just a few times. The chain joins TRBV18 to TRBJ2-3, with TRBD2 as a possible D gene (5 bases). From germline, CDR1 is KGHSH and CDR2 LQKENI. The CDR3 totals 14 residues. V shed 0 bases and J shed 4 bases, with 8 bases lying between them. The CDR3 loop reads CASSPPSGSDTQYF. The CDR3 coding sequence is TGTGCCAGCTCACCACCCTCGGGGTCAGATACGCAGTATTTT.

This clonotype was found a few times. CDR3 DNA sequence: TGTGCCAGCAGTTTAATTTGGGAGCTGTTTTTT. Translating it yields CASSLIWELFF. The chain uses TRBV12-3 or TRBV12-4 and TRBJ2-2; D gene ambiguous. The CDR3 has 11 amino acids. The ends were cut back, 2 bases at V and 9 bases at J, with 4 bases in the middle.

The J gene is TRBJ2-1, the V gene TRBV5-5; possible D gene TRBD2, 5 bases. V was pared by 0 bases and J by 0 bases, with 10 bases between. Per the germline V gene, CDR1 is SGHKS and CDR2 is YYEKEE (reference sequence). CDR3 length: 16 amino acids. CDR3 sequence reads: CASSLEEDSSYNEQFF. The CDR3 DNA sequence: TGTGCCAGCAGCTTGGAGGAGGATTCCTCCTACAATGAGCAGTTCTTC.

CDR3 region: CASSITRETQYF. DNA for the CDR3: TGTGCCAGCAGCATCACACGAGAGACCCAGTACTTC. The chain uses TRBV7-8 and TRBJ2-5; D ambiguous. The CDR3 covers 12 residues. Trimming removed 5 bases at V and 4 bases at J, with 8 bases between. Per the germline V gene, CDR1 is SGHVS and CDR2 is FQNEAQ.

The CDR3 region has the DNA TGTGCCAGCAGCTTCGGCAGGGGCCTTGTGGCCCAGCATTTT. Residues: CASSFGRGLVAQHF. This chain connects TRBV5-5 to TRBJ1-5; tentatively, D is TRBD1 (6 bases). Germline CDR1 reads SGHKS; CDR2 reads YYEKEE (reference sequence). This CDR3 has 14 amino acids. Trimming took off 2 bases at V and 11 bases at J, with 17 bases between the two ends.

Only a few counts were recorded for this clonotype. The chain carries TRBV4-2 and TRBJ2-3; the match to TRBD2 covers 9 bases. Losses at the gene ends were 0 bases for V and 2 bases for J; bases not matched to a gene: 3. The CDR3 covers 16 residues. Germline V gene data show CDR1 as LGHNA and CDR2 as YNFKEQ. CDR3 sequence reads: CASSQESSGTTDTQYF. The CDR3 region has the DNA TGTGCCAGCAGCCAAGAGTCTAGCGGGACCACAGATACGCAGTATTTT.

This clonotype was detected only once. This clone may be a read error of a much larger clone one base away. Here the CDR3 reads CATSRDGGSTYNEQFF. Here the CDR3 DNA reads TGTGCCACCAGCAGAGATGGGGGGAGCACCTACAATGAGCAGTTCTTC. This chain uses TRBV15 with TRBJ2-1, with D perhaps TRBD2 (6 bases). The germline V gene has CDR1 LNHNV and CDR2 YYDKDF (reference sequence). This CDR3 has 16 amino acids. Trimming left V 0 bases short and J 2 bases short, with 11 bases between.

Only a few counts were recorded for this clonotype. CDR3 coding DNA: TGCGCCAGCAGCCAAGATCCACAGGGAACGCAGTATTTT. Protein sequence: CASSQDPQGTQYF. The chain is built from TRBV4-1 and TRBJ2-3, with D perhaps TRBD1 (6 bases). The CDR3 is 13 residues long. The V gene lost 0 bases and the J gene lost 9 bases, with 10 bases spanning the gap. CDR1 and CDR2 from the germline V gene are MGHRA and YSYEKL.

This clonotype was seen a few times. The chain couples TRBV12-3 or TRBV12-4 to TRBJ1-5; 7 bases line up with TRBD1. The CDR3 runs to 15 residues. The V gene end was trimmed by 5 bases and the J gene end by 6 bases; junction bases not matched to a gene: 10. The CDR3 here is CASSIHRGGGQPQHF. For the CDR3, the DNA is TGTGCCAGCAGTATACACAGGGGTGGGGGTCAGCCCCAGCATTTT.

A few counts support this clonotype. The chain recombines TRBV24-1 with TRBJ1-2; 8 bases line up with TRBD1. CDR3 length equals 14 residues. Germline assignment: CDR1 KGHDR and CDR2 SFDVKD. V lost 9 bases, J lost 6 bases, and 11 bases stayed unmatched. The CDR3 loop reads CATSTGAAFNGYTF. The CDR3 DNA sequence: TGTGCCACCTCGACAGGGGCAGCATTTAATGGCTACACCTTC.

The chain joins TRBV11-2 to TRBJ1-1; D is perhaps TRBD1 (6 bases). Germline-derived CDR1 and CDR2 are SGHAT and FQNNGV. V was clipped by 5 bases and J by 1 base, with 17 bases between them. CDR3 length: 16 amino acids. The CDR3 region has the DNA TGTGCCAGCAGCCCCCCGGGCGACAGGCGGAACACTGAAGCTTTCTTT. It encodes CASSPPGDRRNTEAFF.

This clonotype was detected a few times. This sequence joins TRBV18 and TRBJ2-1; 14 bases map to TRBD2. CDR3 length: 16 residues. Germline assignment: CDR1 KGHSH and CDR2 LQKENI. Trimming removed 4 bases from V and 7 bases from J; junction bases left unmatched: 6. The CDR3 reads CASSRGLAGAGNEQFF. For the CDR3, the DNA is TGTGCCAGCTCACGGGGACTAGCGGGAGCGGGAAATGAGCAGTTCTTC. Based on the CDR3 plus reference TRBV18 and TRBJ2-1, the full variable domain is NAGVMQNPRHLVRRRGQEARLRCSPMKGHSHVYWYRQLPEEGLKFMVYLQKENIIDESGMPKERFSAEFPKEGPSILRIQQVVRGDSAAYFCASSRGLAGAGNEQFFGPGTRLTVL.

The chain recombines TRBV2 with TRBJ2-1, with D hard to call. The length of the CDR3 is 13 residues. Per germline, CDR1 SNHLY and CDR2 FYNNEI. V was shortened by 7 bases and J by 6 bases, with 13 bases between the two germline ends. The CDR3 sequence: CASTEGIANEQFF. DNA for the CDR3: TGTGCCAGCACCGAAGGGATAGCCAATGAGCAGTTCTTC.

The chain couples TRBV10-3 to TRBJ1-1; unclear D gene. Germline CDR1 reads ENHRY; CDR2 reads SYGVKD. The length of the CDR3 is 15 residues. V was shortened by 0 bases and J by 3 bases, with 11 bases between the two germline ends. CDR3 coding DNA: TGTGCCATCAGTGAGTCGCCCGGGTTGGACACTGAAGCTTTCTTT. Translating it yields CAISESPGLDTEAFF.

The sample holds a few counts of this clonotype. This sequence joins TRBV5-1 and TRBJ2-1; possibly TRBD1 or TRBD2 for D (5 bases each). CDR3 size: 14 residues. V was trimmed by 3 bases and J by 5 bases, leaving 12 bases between them. CDR1 and CDR2 (germline): SGHRS, YFSETQ. In nucleotides, the CDR3 is TGCGCCAGCAGCTCCGGGACGGCTCACAATGAGCAGTTCTTC. It yields the protein CASSSGTAHNEQFF.